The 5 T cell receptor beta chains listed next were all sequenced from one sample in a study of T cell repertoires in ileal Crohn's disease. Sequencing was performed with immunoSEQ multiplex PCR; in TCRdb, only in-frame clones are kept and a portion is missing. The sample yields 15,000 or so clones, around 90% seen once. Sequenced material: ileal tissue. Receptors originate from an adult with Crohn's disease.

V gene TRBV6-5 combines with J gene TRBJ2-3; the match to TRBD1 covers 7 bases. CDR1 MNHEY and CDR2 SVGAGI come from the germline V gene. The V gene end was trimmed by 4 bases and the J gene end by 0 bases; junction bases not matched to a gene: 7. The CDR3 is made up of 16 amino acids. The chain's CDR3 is CASSWDRTRSTDTQYF. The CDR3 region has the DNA TGTGCCAGCAGTTGGGACAGAACCCGTAGCACAGATACGCAGTATTTT.

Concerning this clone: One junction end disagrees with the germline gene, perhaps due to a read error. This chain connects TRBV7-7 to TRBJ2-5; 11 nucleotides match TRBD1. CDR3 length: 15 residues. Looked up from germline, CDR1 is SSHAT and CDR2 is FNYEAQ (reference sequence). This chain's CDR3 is CASSLAGTGGETQYF. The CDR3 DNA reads TGTGCTAGCAGCTTAGCGGGGACAGGGGGAGAGACCCAGTACTTC.

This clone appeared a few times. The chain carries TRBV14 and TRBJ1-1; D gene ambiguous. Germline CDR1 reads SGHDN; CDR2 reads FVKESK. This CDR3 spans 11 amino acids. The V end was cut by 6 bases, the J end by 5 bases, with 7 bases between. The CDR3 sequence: CASSMRTEAFF. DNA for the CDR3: TGTGCCAGCAGTATGAGGACTGAAGCTTTCTTT.

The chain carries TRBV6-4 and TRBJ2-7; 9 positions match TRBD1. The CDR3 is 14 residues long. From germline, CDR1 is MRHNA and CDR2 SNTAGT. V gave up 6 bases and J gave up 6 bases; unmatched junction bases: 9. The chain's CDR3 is CASSPRDRATEQYF. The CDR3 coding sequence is TGTGCCAGCAGCCCACGGGACAGGGCAACCGAGCAGTACTTC.

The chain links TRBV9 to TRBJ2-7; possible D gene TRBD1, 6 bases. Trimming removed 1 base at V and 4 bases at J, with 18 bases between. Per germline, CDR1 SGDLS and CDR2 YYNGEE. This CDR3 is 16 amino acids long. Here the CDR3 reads CASSVWAGEGLYEQYF. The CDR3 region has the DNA TGTGCCAGCAGCGTATGGGCAGGGGAAGGGTTGTACGAGCAGTACTTC.